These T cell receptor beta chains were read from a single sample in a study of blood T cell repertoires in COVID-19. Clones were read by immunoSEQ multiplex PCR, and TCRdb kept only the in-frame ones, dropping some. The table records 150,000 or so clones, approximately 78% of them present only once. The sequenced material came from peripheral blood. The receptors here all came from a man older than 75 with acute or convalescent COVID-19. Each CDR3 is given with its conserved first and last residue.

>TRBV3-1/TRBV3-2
CASSHGRGTAYQETQYF
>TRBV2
CASTEGSGGNEQFF
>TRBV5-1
CASSRGQGGEKLFF
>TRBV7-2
CASSLGARETQYF
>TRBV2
CASRRSAGGLGNEQFF
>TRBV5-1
CASSLPRLADEQFF
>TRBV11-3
CASSPSETEVFYEQYF
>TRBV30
CAWDGQGAYYEQYF
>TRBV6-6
CASKNRGAEEQYF
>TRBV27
CASSSWTFPGETQYF
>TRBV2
CASIVQATDTQYF
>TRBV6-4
CASSDRQNTEAFF
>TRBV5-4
CASNLGWKAGINEQFF
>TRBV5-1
CASSLAGQGRDTQYF
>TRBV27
CASRRAGSGYTF
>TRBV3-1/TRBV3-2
CASSGGNGEQFF
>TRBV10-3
CAISEGQGANYGYTF
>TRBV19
CASSIVAGGPYFEQYF
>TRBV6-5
CASRPSGGTAFF
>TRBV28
CASSSTGVGTGELFF
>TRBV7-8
CASSLSVGGGTGELFF
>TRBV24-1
CATSGGAPGELFF
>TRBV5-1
CASSDSGRGPGELFF
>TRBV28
CASSQTGRFNQPQHF
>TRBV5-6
CASSLEGRTQPQHF
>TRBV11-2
CASNKGLRGTDTQYF
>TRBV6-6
CASSYSGQGYEQYF
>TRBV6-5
CASSHDRGPEAFF
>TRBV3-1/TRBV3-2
CASSDQGYTEAFF
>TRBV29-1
CSPQGLGETQYF
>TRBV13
CASSRGTGLEQYF
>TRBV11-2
CASSLGADRYGYTF
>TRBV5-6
CASSSFPRVSYEQYF
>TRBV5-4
CASSVGTGGEGTQYF
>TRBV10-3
CAISESWTDYGYTF
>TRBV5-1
CASSPETWNTEAFF
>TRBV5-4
CASSARVRGTDTQYF
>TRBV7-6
CASSRLGAAGVLEQFF
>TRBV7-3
CASSRAGSGTDTQYF
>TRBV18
CASSRAWTGAENTEAFF
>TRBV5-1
CASSPGRAGASYEQYF
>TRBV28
CASSSQGGAGTDTQYF
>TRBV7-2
CASSSRPSTVGAKNIQYF
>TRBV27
CASSPRTSGAWETQYF
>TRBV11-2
CASSLPDNSYEQYF
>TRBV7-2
CASSLGPRTGYGYTF
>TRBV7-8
CASSLAAQTGELFF
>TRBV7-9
CASRRDSSGNTIYF
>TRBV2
CASNFRMTRGREPQHF
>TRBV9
CASSVESGGKETQYF
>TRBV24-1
CATSDANRAGTGELFF
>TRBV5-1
CASSFPGGRTGELFF
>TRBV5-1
CASSSAGAFYEQYF
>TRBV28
CASSLAPAIAGALSSYNEQFF
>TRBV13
CASSLAIGGSSNSPLHF
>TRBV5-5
CASSWGQNQETQYF
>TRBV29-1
CSVEGPAGAYGYTF
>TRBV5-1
CASSLRGGDTEAFF
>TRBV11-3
CASSSETLLAGDYNEQFF
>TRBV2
CASSEYRVYEQYF